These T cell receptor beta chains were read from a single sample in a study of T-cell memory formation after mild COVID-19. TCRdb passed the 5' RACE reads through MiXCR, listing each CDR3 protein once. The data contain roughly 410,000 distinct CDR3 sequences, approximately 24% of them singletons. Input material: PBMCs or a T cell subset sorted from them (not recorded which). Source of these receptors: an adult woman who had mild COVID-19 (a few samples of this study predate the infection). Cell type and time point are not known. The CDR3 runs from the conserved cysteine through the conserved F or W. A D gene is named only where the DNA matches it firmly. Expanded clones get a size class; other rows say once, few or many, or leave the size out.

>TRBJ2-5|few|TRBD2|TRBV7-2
TGTGCCAGCAGCCAAGCGGGAGGGCCAGAGACCCAGTACTTC
CASSQAGGPETQYF
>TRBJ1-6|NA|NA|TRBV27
TGTGCCAGCAGTTTATCTTGGGCCTCACCCCTCCACTTT
CASSLSWASPLHF
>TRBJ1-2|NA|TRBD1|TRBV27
TGTGCCAGCAGCTCATTCGGGACAGATCATGGCTACACCTTC
CASSSFGTDHGYTF
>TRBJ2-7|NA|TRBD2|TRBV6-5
TGTGCCAGCAGCCGACAAGGCGTACTAGCGGATCGCTACGAGCAGTACTTC
CASSRQGVLADRYEQYF
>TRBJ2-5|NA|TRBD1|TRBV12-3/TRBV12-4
TGTGCCAGCAGCTACGGGACAGTCGAGACCCAGTACTTC
CASSYGTVETQYF
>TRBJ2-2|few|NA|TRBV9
TGTGCCAGCAGCGTAGCTTTAACGGGGGAAGCGGTCACCGGGGAGCTGTTTTTT
CASSVALTGEAVTGELFF
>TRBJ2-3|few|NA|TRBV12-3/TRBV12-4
TGTGCCAGCAGCTACAGGGCGCACACAGATACGCAGTATTTT
CASSYRAHTDTQYF
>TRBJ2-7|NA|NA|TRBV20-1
TGCAGTGCTTCTCGGTCCTACGAGCAGTACTTC
CSASRSYEQYF
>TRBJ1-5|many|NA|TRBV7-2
TGTGCCAGCACCCCTGGTGGGATCACCAATCAGCCCCAGCATTTT
CASTPGGITNQPQHF
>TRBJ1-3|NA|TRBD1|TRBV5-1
TGCGCCAGCAGTTCGAAGACAGGGAGCTCTGGAAACACCATATATTTT
CASSSKTGSSGNTIYF
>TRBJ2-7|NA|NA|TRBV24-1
TGTGCCACCAGTGATCAGGGGATGTACGAGCAGTACTTC
CATSDQGMYEQYF
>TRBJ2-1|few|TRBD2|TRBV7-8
TGTGCCAGCAGCGACAGGACTAGCGGGAGTACAAGCTCCTACAATGAGCAGTTCTTC
CASSDRTSGSTSSYNEQFF
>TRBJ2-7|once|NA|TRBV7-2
TGTGCCAGCAGCCCGCGGCGGGTTGGCGAGCAGTACTTC
CASSPRRVGEQYF
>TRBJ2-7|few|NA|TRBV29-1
TGCAGCGTCAGAGGGGGTAGCGAACACTACGAGCAGTACTTC
CSVRGGSEHYEQYF
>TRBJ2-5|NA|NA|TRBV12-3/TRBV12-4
TGTGCCAGCCGTCTGGGACCTAGCCAAGAGACCCAGTACTTC
CASRLGPSQETQYF
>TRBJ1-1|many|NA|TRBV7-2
TGTGCCAGCAGCTTACAGTGGGCTGAAGCTTTCTTT
CASSLQWAEAFF
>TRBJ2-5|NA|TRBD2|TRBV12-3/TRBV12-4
TGTGCCAGCAGTTTGGATCCGGGACTAGCGGGTCAAGAGACCCAGTACTTC
CASSLDPGLAGQETQYF
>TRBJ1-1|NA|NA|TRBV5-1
TGCGCCAGCAGCTTGGTTTTTGGGCCAGGCACTGAAGCTTTCTTT
CASSLVFGPGTEAFF
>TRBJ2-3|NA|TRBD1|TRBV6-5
TGTGCCAGCCTCAGCCGTCAGGGGGGCACAGATACGCAGTATTTT
CASLSRQGGTDTQYF
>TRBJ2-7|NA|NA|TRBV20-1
TGCAGTGCTAGAGATCTGAGGAGGGTGGAGCAGTACTTC
CSARDLRRVEQYF
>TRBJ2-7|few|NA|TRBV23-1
TGCGCCAGCAGCGAAACATGGGGGAGAAGGATGGAGTACTTC
CASSETWGRRMEYF
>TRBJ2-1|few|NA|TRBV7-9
TGTGCCAGCAGCTTAGCGATCTATGAGCAGTTCTTC
CASSLAIYEQFF
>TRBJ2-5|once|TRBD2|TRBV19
TGTGCCAGTAGTTCCGGACTAGCGGCGCCGGTCGAGACCCAGTACTTC
CASSSGLAAPVETQYF
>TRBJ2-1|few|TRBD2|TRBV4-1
TGCGCCAGCAGCCAAGATCGGGGGGGGGTTCTGGTACGCGATGAGCAGTTCTTC
CASSQDRGGVLVRDEQFF
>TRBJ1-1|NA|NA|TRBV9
TGTGCCAGCAGCCGTTCACAGGGCGCTGAAGCTTTCTTT
CASSRSQGAEAFF
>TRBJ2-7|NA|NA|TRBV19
TGTGCCAGTAGTAGACAATCGGGACGTTTGGACGAGCAGTACTTC
CASSRQSGRLDEQYF
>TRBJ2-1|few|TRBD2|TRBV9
TGTGCCAGCAGCGTAGAACTAGCGGTGAGCTCCTACAATGAGCAGTTCTTC
CASSVELAVSSYNEQFF
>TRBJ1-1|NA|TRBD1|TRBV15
TGTGCCACCAGCGAAAGACGACAGGGGCCAGCTTTCTTT
CATSERRQGPAFF
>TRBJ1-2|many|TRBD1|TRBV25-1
TGTGCCAGCAGTGAATGGACAGGGGGCACGAGCTACACCTTC
CASSEWTGGTSYTF
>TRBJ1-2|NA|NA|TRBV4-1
TGCGCCAGCAGCCAAGCCGCCCCGATATATGGCTACACCTTC
CASSQAAPIYGYTF
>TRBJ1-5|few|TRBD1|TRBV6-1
TGTGCCACTGCAGGGGGAGGGGGCAACGGTCAGCCCCAGCATTTT
CATAGGGGNGQPQHF
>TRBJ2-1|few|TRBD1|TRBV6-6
TGTGCCAGCAGTTACTCCGGGACAGACTACAATGAGCAGTTCTTC
CASSYSGTDYNEQFF